The 31 T cell receptor beta chains listed next were all sequenced from one sample in a study of blood T cell repertoires in COVID-19. This table comes from immunoSEQ multiplex PCR, and its TCRdb copy is limited to in-frame clones, with some not included. The data contain about 150,000 clones, about 90% of them singletons. Sequenced: peripheral blood. The receptors originated from a woman aged 55-70 years with active or convalescent COVID-19.

This clone was observed once. V usage is TRBV2 and J usage is TRBJ1-2, with D tentatively TRBD1 (5 bases). V was cut by 7 bases and J by 1 base, with 16 bases left in between. The CDR3 covers 15 residues. Germline CDR1 SNHLY, CDR2 FYNNEI. In nucleotides, the CDR3 is TGTGCCAGCACCACCTGGGGGGACCTTAACTATGGCTACACCTTC. Its protein product is CASTTWGDLNYGYTF.

This clone occurred many times. This chain links TRBV7-9 with TRBJ1-3; D remains unclear. Germline V gene sequence: CDR1 SEHNR, CDR2 FQNEAQ (reference sequence). The CDR3 sequence is 14 residues long. V was shortened by 5 bases and J by 1 base, with 9 bases between the two germline ends. The CDR3 nucleotides are TGTGCCAGCAGCAATGCGGTATCTGGAAACACCATATATTTT. Its translation: CASSNAVSGNTIYF.

This clone was seen only a few times. The chain combines TRBV2 with TRBJ1-2; TRBD1 aligns across 9 bases. The length of the CDR3 is 13 residues. V was pared by 4 bases and J by 4 bases, with 1 base of the junction left unmatched. The germline V gene has CDR1 SNHLY and CDR2 FYNNEI. CDR3 region: CASSGQGVYGYTF. For the CDR3, the DNA is TGTGCCAGCAGTGGACAGGGGGTCTATGGCTACACCTTC.

Comments on this clone: Other DNA sequences within the sample encode an identical CDR3. The gene calls are TRBV18 and TRBJ1-1, with TRBD1 identical over 8 bases. The germline CDR1 and CDR2 sequences are KGHSH and LQKENI. The length of the CDR3 is 14 residues. Trimming at V came to 6 bases and at J to 0 bases, leaving 3 bases not matched to a gene. CDR3 sequence (DNA): TGTGCCAGCTCGCAGGGGGCAGTGAACACTGAAGCTTTCTTT. Encoded protein: CASSQGAVNTEAFF.

The CDR3 coding sequence is TGTGCCAGCAGCAGGGGACAGAATTTCATAACTAGCACAGATACGCAGTATTTT. This gives the protein CASSRGQNFITSTDTQYF. The chain combines TRBV5-4 with TRBJ2-3, with 7 bases lining up with TRBD1. The germline V gene encodes CDR1 SGHNT and CDR2 YYREEE (reference sequence). Losses at the gene ends were 4 bases for V and 0 bases for J; bases not matched to a gene: 14. The CDR3 has 18 residues.

The rearrangement uses TRBV4-1 and TRBJ2-2; no reliable D call. Germline V CDR1 and CDR2: MGHRA, YSYEKL. The CDR3 totals 13 residues. Trimming shortened V by 1 base and J by 5 bases, and 5 bases separated the two germline ends. In nucleotides, the CDR3 is TGCGCCAGCAGCCAAGCCCTGACCGGGGAGCTGTTTTTT. It translates to CASSQALTGELFF.

The chain uses TRBV18 and TRBJ2-2; 9 bases line up with TRBD1. CDR3 length equals 15 residues. Germline trimming cut 1 base from V and 6 bases from J; bases unmatched to any gene: 3. The germline V gene encodes CDR1 KGHSH and CDR2 LQKENI. In DNA, the CDR3 is TGTGCCAGCTCACCACTGGGACAGGGATCCGGGGAGCTGTTTTTT. Its translation is CASSPLGQGSGELFF.

The CDR3 loop is CASSQGASGEETQYF. CDR3 coding DNA: TGCGCCAGCAGCCAGGGCGCTAGCGGGGAAGAGACCCAGTACTTC. The gene calls are TRBV5-1 and TRBJ2-5, with TRBD2 matching 9 bases. Looked up from germline, CDR1 is SGHRS and CDR2 is YFSETQ. With V trimmed by 4 bases and J by 3 bases, 7 bases remained unmatched. The CDR3 extends over 15 amino acids.

This chain uses TRBV5-4 with TRBJ1-3; D may be TRBD1 (6 bases). The germline V gene has CDR1 SGHNT and CDR2 YYREEE (reference sequence). Trimming pared 4 bases from V and 0 bases from J, leaving 17 bases between. The CDR3 sequence is 17 residues long. As DNA, the CDR3 is TGTGCCAGCAGCCTCGACCGTGGACAGAGCTCTGGAAACACCATATATTTT. Protein sequence: CASSLDRGQSSGNTIYF.

This chain links TRBV18 with TRBJ2-7; D perhaps matches TRBD1 (6 bases). CDR1 is KGHSH and CDR2 is LQKENI in the germline V gene. Trimming left V 4 bases short and J 2 bases short, with 18 bases between. The CDR3 loop spans 16 amino acids. CDR3 nucleotides: TGTGCCAGCTCACAAACAGACAGGATGCCTCCCTACGAGCAGTACTTC. Its protein product is CASSQTDRMPPYEQYF.

This chain connects TRBV9 to TRBJ2-3; the match to TRBD2 covers 8 bases. This CDR3 spans 16 amino acids. Looked up from germline, CDR1 is SGDLS and CDR2 is YYNGEE. J gave up 0 bases and V 4 bases, and 7 bases lay outside the gene matches. The CDR3 DNA sequence: TGTGCCAGCAGCATGGGACGGGAGGGGAGCACAGATACGCAGTATTTT. This gives the protein CASSMGREGSTDTQYF. The full variable domain, rest sourced from reference TRBV9 and TRBJ2-3, is DSGVTQTPKHLITATGQRVTLRCSPRSGDLSVYWYQQSLDQGLQFLIQYYNGEERAKGNILERFSAQQFPDLHSELNLSSLELGDSALYFCASSMGREGSTDTQYFGPGTRLTVL.

This chain links TRBV2 with TRBJ1-5; TRBD1 matches at 7 bases. The junction had 3 bases not matched to a gene; V was cut back by 4 bases and J by 6 bases. CDR1 is SNHLY and CDR2 is FYNNEI in the germline V gene. CDR3 length: 13 residues. The DNA for the CDR3 is TGTGCCAGCAGTGGACAGGGAAGTCAGCCCCAGCATTTT. It is translated as CASSGQGSQPQHF.

The table lists this clone with a few counts. The rearrangement uses TRBV5-6 and TRBJ1-2, with TRBD1 matching 9 bases. Germline V CDR1 and CDR2: SGHDT, YYEEEE. V lost 3 bases to trimming and J lost 2 bases; unmatched junction nucleotides: 8. This CDR3 comprises 16 residues. CDR3 coding DNA: TGTGCCAGCAGCTGGACCGGGACAGGGATCAACTATGGCTACACCTTC. Protein product: CASSWTGTGINYGYTF.

The V and J genes are TRBV19 and TRBJ2-7; 11 bases are shared with TRBD1. Germline V gene data show CDR1 as LNHDA and CDR2 as SQIVND (reference sequence). The CDR3 has 14 amino acids. The J segment lost 3 bases and the V segment lost 6 bases, leaving 4 bases of the junction unmatched. The CDR3 DNA sequence: TGTGCCAGTAGGGACAGGGGGCACCTCTACGAGCAGTACTTC. It specifies CASRDRGHLYEQYF.

The CDR3 DNA reads TGTGCCAGCAGTGAGCCCCGGGACAGGGGGTCTGGGGCCAACGTCCTGACTTTC. Its translation is CASSEPRDRGSGANVLTF. The rearrangement joins TRBV6-1 to TRBJ2-6; 11 bases match TRBD1. There are 18 residues in the CDR3. The germline CDR1 and CDR2 sequences are MNHNS and SASEGT. V was pared by 3 bases and J by 1 base, with 5 bases of the junction left unmatched.

V is TRBV27 and J is TRBJ1-1, with TRBD1 as a possible D gene (6 bases). The germline V gene encodes CDR1 MNHEY and CDR2 SMNVEV (reference sequence). Between the trimmed V and J ends, which lost 2 bases and 0 bases, there was a span of 13 bases. The CDR3 covers 16 residues. CDR3 coding DNA: TGTGCCAGCAGTTTAACCCGACAGGTAGTGAACACTGAAGCTTTCTTT. The encoded protein is CASSLTRQVVNTEAFF.

This sequence joins TRBV18 and TRBJ1-5, with no clear D. Per the germline V gene, CDR1 is KGHSH and CDR2 is LQKENI. V was trimmed by 3 bases and J by 0 bases, leaving 6 bases between them. The CDR3 has 14 residues. The CDR3 region is CASSPESSNQPQHF. The CDR3 region has the DNA TGTGCCAGCTCACCCGAGAGTAGCAATCAGCCCCAGCATTTT.

V and J are TRBV15 and TRBJ2-1; 8 bases agree with TRBD1. The V gene end was trimmed by 0 bases and the J gene end by 6 bases; junction bases not matched to a gene: 10. The CDR3 loop spans 17 amino acids. Germline lookup yields CDR1 LNHNV and CDR2 YYDKDF (reference sequence). CDR3 in DNA: TGTGCCACCAGCAGAGATTTCAGGGCGACAGGGGTCAATGAGCAGTTCTTC. Residues: CATSRDFRATGVNEQFF. Complete variable domain (other parts from reference TRBV15 and TRBJ2-1): DAMVIQNPRYQVTQFGKPVTLSCSQTLNHNVMYWYQQKSSQAPKLLFHYYDKDFNNEADTPDNFQSRRPNTSFCFLDIRSPGLGDTAMYLCATSRDFRATGVNEQFFGPGTRLTVL.

This chain links TRBV7-9 with TRBJ1-6; no clear D. V shed 1 base and J shed 4 bases, with 5 bases lying between them. The CDR3 loop spans 14 amino acids. CDR1 is SEHNR and CDR2 is FQNEAQ in the germline V gene (reference sequence). CDR3 sequence (DNA): TGTGCCAGCAGCTTAGAACAGTATAATTCACCCCTCCACTTT. Protein: CASSLEQYNSPLHF.

In its sample, this clone was seen once. The rearrangement joins TRBV9 to TRBJ2-7, with 10 bases identical to TRBD1. The length of the CDR3 is 17 residues. V gave up 0 bases and J gave up 11 bases; unmatched junction bases: 17. The germline CDR1 and CDR2 sequences are SGDLS and YYNGEE. CDR3 bases: TGTGCCAGCAGCGTAGCATTCCCGGGACAGGGGTTTTTTGGCGAGTACTTC. Translation: CASSVAFPGQGFFGEYF.

The chain couples TRBV6-2 or TRBV6-3 to TRBJ1-1, with 8 bases that match TRBD1. The CDR3 contains 18 residues. The V gene end was trimmed by 3 bases and the J gene end by 2 bases; junction bases not matched to a gene: 14. Germline CDR1 MNHEY, CDR2 SVGEGT. The CDR3 loop is CASSYQFPQGANNTEAFF. CDR3 DNA: TGTGCCAGCAGTTATCAGTTCCCGCAGGGGGCTAACAACACTGAAGCTTTCTTT.

V and J are TRBV7-9 and TRBJ1-2; D may be TRBD1 (5 bases). Looked up from germline, CDR1 is SEHNR and CDR2 is FQNEAQ (reference sequence). This CDR3 comprises 13 residues. V lost 5 bases to trimming and J lost 3 bases, with 10 bases between them. CDR3 amino acids: CASSADSDYGYTF. The DNA of the CDR3 is TGTGCCAGCAGCGCTGACAGCGACTATGGCTACACCTTC.

This chain joins TRBV14 and TRBJ1-2; D uncertain. Germline V gene lookup returns CDR1 SGHDN and CDR2 FVKESK. V dropped 2 bases and J dropped 3 bases, with 4 bases sitting between them. The CDR3 is made up of 12 amino acids. CDR3 bases: TGTGCCAGCAGCCAACAGGACTATGGCTACACCTTC. Protein product: CASSQQDYGYTF.

This chain links TRBV6-5 with TRBJ1-4; D may be TRBD1 (5 bases). This CDR3 spans 13 amino acids. Germline assignment: CDR1 MNHEY and CDR2 SVGAGI. V lost 6 bases and J lost 2, with 7 bases in between. The CDR3 DNA follows: TGTGCCAGCAGGACAGCTACTAATGAAAAACTGTTTTTT. Residues: CASRTATNEKLFF.

The gene calls are TRBV4-3 and TRBJ2-6; D gene uncertain. Germline V lookup: CDR1 LGHNA, CDR2 YSLEER. Trimming stripped 2 bases from V and 0 bases from J, with 11 bases between. The CDR3 sequence is 17 residues long. CDR3 sequence reads: CASSQSTAYSGANVLTF. As DNA, the CDR3 is TGCGCCAGCAGCCAATCTACTGCGTACTCTGGGGCCAACGTCCTGACTTTC.

This clone was picked up one time. V and J are TRBV3-1 (or the pseudogene TRBV3-2) and TRBJ2-1, with a weak D call TRBD2 (5 bases). Germline V gene data show CDR1 as LGHDT and CDR2 as YNNKEL (reference sequence). The CDR3 length is 14 residues. V lost 11 bases, J lost 6 bases, and 20 bases lay in between. The CDR3 region has the DNA TGTGCCTCTGGAGGTGGACGTCCCAGCAATGAGCAGTTCTTC. It yields the protein CASGGGRPSNEQFF.

V gene TRBV27 combines with J gene TRBJ1-2; TRBD1 agrees at 9 bases. V shed 4 bases and J 8 bases; nucleotides not matched to a gene: 11. The CDR3 covers 15 residues. In germline, CDR1 is MNHEY, CDR2 SMNVEV (reference sequence). The DNA for the CDR3 is TGTGCCAGCAGTTCTTTACAGGGGGCGCATCGGGGCTACACCTTC. Its protein is CASSSLQGAHRGYTF.

This rearrangement joins TRBV29-1 to TRBJ2-2, with 7 nucleotides matching TRBD1. CDR3 size: 15 residues. Germline CDR1 and CDR2: SQVTM and ANQGSEA. V was pared by 7 bases and J by 5 bases, with 13 bases of the junction left unmatched. The DNA for the CDR3 is TGCAGCGCACAAGGGGGCGAAAGATTGACCGGGGAGCTGTTTTTT. It encodes CSAQGGERLTGELFF.

The chain carries TRBV7-4 and TRBJ2-4, with D perhaps matching TRBD1 (5 bases). The CDR3 totals 19 residues. Trimming shortened V by 2 bases and J by 0 bases, and 20 bases separated the two germline ends. Germline CDR1 and CDR2: SGHVT and SQSDAQ. CDR3 bases: TGTGCCAGCAGCTTAAAGGGGATCCGTGGATCTCTAGCCAAAAACATTCAGTACTTC. Amino acid sequence: CASSLKGIRGSLAKNIQYF.

This clone appeared a single time. V is TRBV6-2 or TRBV6-3 and J is TRBJ1-1; 7 bases line up with TRBD1. This CDR3 is built from 15 residues. The V gene end was trimmed by 2 bases and the J gene end by 5 bases; junction bases not matched to a gene: 8. CDR1 is MNHEY and CDR2 is SVGEGT in the germline V gene. The CDR3 DNA reads TGTGCCAGCAGTTACGTTCAGGGGGTGAGGACTGAAGCTTTCTTT. It codes for CASSYVQGVRTEAFF.

This clone was recorded only once. The CDR3 DNA is TGTGCCAGCAGCTTGGGGACAGGGAAGAAAAGTGGGCCCCCCACTGAAGCTTTCTTT. Its translation is CASSLGTGKKSGPPTEAFF. The V call is TRBV5-4, the J call TRBJ1-1; 8 bases align to TRBD1. Trimming took 0 bases from V and 4 from J; bases not matched to a gene: 17. CDR1 SGHNT and CDR2 YYREEE come from the germline V gene (reference sequence). The CDR3 consists of 19 residues.